This passage covers 24 T cell receptor beta chains from one sample sequenced in a study of beta chain features in type 1 diabetes. Study-wide results and limits: TCRB CDR3s were moderately but significantly shorter in Type 1 diabetes patients in all four CD4+ subsets.

These receptors have no identified antigens. Sequencing targeted expressed TCRB transcripts, as all isolated RNA had been reverse transcribed. Only in-frame clones appear in the TCRdb table, and some are missing; sequencing was by immunoSEQ multiplex PCR. The sample shows 25,000 to 30,000 clones, about 49% of them seen only once. Sample: stem cell memory CD4+ T cells from blood. The receptors come from a man aged 25-45 years with type 1 diabetes.

The chain has TRBV9 and TRBJ2-5; D gene uncertain. Trimming pared 0 bases from V and 2 bases from J, leaving 14 bases between. The CDR3 spans 16 residues. Germline V gives CDR1 SGDLS, CDR2 YYNGEE. This CDR3 reads CASSVAPHTEQETQYF. The CDR3 DNA reads as TGTGCCAGCAGCGTAGCCCCCCACACAGAACAAGAGACCCAGTACTTC.

The J gene is TRBJ1-2, the V gene TRBV11-2; D may be TRBD1 (5 bases). The length of the CDR3 is 14 residues. Germline CDR1 and CDR2: SGHAT and FQNNGV. V was clipped by 3 bases and J by 5 bases, with 13 bases between them. For the CDR3, the DNA is TGTGCCAGCAGCTTGGGCTCAGGGAAGTATGGCTACACCTTC. This encodes CASSLGSGKYGYTF. The entire variable domain, with the rest obtained from reference TRBV11-2 and TRBJ1-2, is as follows: EAGVAQSPRYKIIEKRQSVAFWCNPISGHATLYWYQQILGQGPKLLIQFQNNGVVDDSQLPKDRFSAERLKGVDSTLKIQPAKLEDSAVYLCASSLGSGKYGYTFGSGTRLTVV.

The rearrangement joins TRBV11-3 to TRBJ2-7, with a tentative D call TRBD1 (5 bases). The V gene lost 7 bases and the J gene lost 0 bases, with 16 bases spanning the gap. CDR1 is SGHNT, CDR2 YENEEA, per germline. The CDR3 has 15 residues. The CDR3 nucleotides are TGTGCCAGCACACCGTTGACAGTGAGCTCCTACGAGCAGTACTTC. Protein: CASTPLTVSSYEQYF.

This clone was seen a handful of times. This chain uses TRBV11-2 with TRBJ1-5, with D unclear. The germline gives CDR1 SGHAT, CDR2 FQNNGV. This CDR3 is built from 13 residues. The germline V and J ends were trimmed by 5 bases and 4 bases, with 9 bases remaining between them. The CDR3 bases are TGTGCCAGCAGCCTAACCCTAAATCAGCCCCAGCATTTT. Its protein product is CASSLTLNQPQHF.

The CDR3 loop is CASSLTSFGTDTQYF. CDR3 DNA sequence: TGCGCCAGCAGCTTGACTAGTTTCGGCACAGATACGCAGTATTTT. The chain couples TRBV5-1 to TRBJ2-3; TRBD2 is a possible D gene (5 bases). The CDR3 runs to 15 residues. CDR1 is SGHRS and CDR2 is YFSETQ in the germline V gene. The V and J ends lost 1 base and 1 base respectively, with 10 bases between them.

This clone was found a few times. The CDR3 spells CASSGLSADEQFF. CDR3 DNA: TGTGCCAGCAGTGGCCTTTCCGCGGATGAGCAGTTCTTC. The V and J genes are TRBV2 and TRBJ2-1; D is ambiguous. Trimming took off 4 bases at V and 8 bases at J, with 12 bases between the two ends. Per germline, CDR1 SNHLY and CDR2 FYNNEI. The CDR3 extends over 13 amino acids.

Only a few counts were recorded for this clone. This chain uses TRBV5-1 with TRBJ1-3; 7 bases fit TRBD1. CDR3 length equals 16 residues. J lost 0 bases, V lost 4 bases, and 7 bases had no gene match. The V gene's germline CDR1 is SGHRS and CDR2 YFSETQ. CDR3 nucleotides: TGCGCCAGCAGCCCCGACAGGGCTAGCTCTGGAAACACCATATATTTT. Translated: CASSPDRASSGNTIYF.

The chain recombines TRBV29-1 with TRBJ2-5, with 11 nucleotides matching TRBD2. The J segment lost 4 bases and the V segment lost 7 bases, leaving 11 bases of the junction unmatched. The CDR3 is 15 amino acids. Germline lookup yields CDR1 SQVTM and CDR2 ANQGSEA. The CDR3 loop is CSAKRASGRTETQYF. CDR3 sequence (DNA): TGCAGCGCAAAGCGGGCTAGCGGGAGGACAGAGACCCAGTACTTC.

This clone has a handful of counts. The chain has TRBV13 and TRBJ2-7; D possibly corresponds to TRBD1 (6 bases). V was clipped by 2 bases and J by 1 base, with 9 bases between them. CDR3 size: 14 residues. Germline values: CDR1 PRHDT, CDR2 FYEKMQ (reference sequence). The CDR3 DNA reads TGTGCCAGCAGCTTACAGGGGATATCCTACGAGCAGTACTTC. It is translated as CASSLQGISYEQYF.

The rearrangement joins TRBV6-6 to TRBJ2-3; D is uncertain. This CDR3 is built from 12 residues. Germline lookup yields CDR1 MNHNY and CDR2 SVGAGI (reference sequence). The ends were cut back, 5 bases at V and 0 bases at J, with 3 bases in the middle. CDR3 protein: CASSQSTDTQYF. The CDR3, as DNA: TGTGCCAGCAGTCAAAGCACAGATACGCAGTATTTT.

CDR3 amino acids: CASSSGQEPYGYTF. Here the CDR3 DNA reads TGTGCCAGCAGTTCCGGACAGGAGCCCTATGGCTACACCTTC. The gene calls are TRBV28 and TRBJ1-2; 7 bases map to TRBD1. Germline V gene data show CDR1 as MDHEN and CDR2 as SYDVKM. V gave up 4 bases and J gave up 4 bases; unmatched junction bases: 6. The CDR3 loop spans 14 amino acids.

This clone has more than one count but fewer than ten. The J gene is TRBJ1-1, the V gene TRBV5-4; TRBD1 aligns across 9 bases. Per the germline V gene, CDR1 is SGHNT and CDR2 is YYREEE (reference sequence). Germline trimming cut 4 bases from V and 5 bases from J; bases unmatched to any gene: 6. This CDR3 region has 14 residues. As DNA, the CDR3 is TGTGCCAGCAGCCCCACGACAGGGGGGACTGAAGCTTTCTTT. Translation gives CASSPTTGGTEAFF.

The chain uses TRBV11-2 and TRBJ1-1; D unresolved. Trimming took off 1 base at V and 7 bases at J, with 7 bases between the two ends. The germline gives CDR1 SGHAT, CDR2 FQNNGV. The CDR3 is 12 amino acids. As DNA, the CDR3 is TGTGCCAGCAGCTTAGTGGGCAGTGAAGCTTTCTTT. This sequence encodes CASSLVGSEAFF.

This clone showed up just a few times. This chain joins TRBV6-5 and TRBJ1-2, with D perhaps matching TRBD1 (5 bases). The CDR3 spans 13 residues. The germline CDR1 and CDR2 sequences are MNHEY and SVGAGI. V was pared by 6 bases and J by 7 bases, with 15 bases between. The CDR3 bases are TGTGCCAGCAGCAGGGCGGGGATCGCTGGCTACACCTTC. Encoded protein: CASSRAGIAGYTF.

This clone was counted a few times. This chain links TRBV7-2 with TRBJ2-4; 11 bases line up with TRBD2. The CDR3 extends over 15 amino acids. V lost 5 bases and J lost 8; bases outside the gene matches: 8. Germline lookup yields CDR1 SGHTA and CDR2 FQGNSA. CDR3 nucleotides: TGTGCCAGCAGCACGATAGCGGGAGGGGAATACATTCAGTACTTC. Amino acid sequence: CASSTIAGGEYIQYF.

This chain connects TRBV2 to TRBJ1-6; D is possibly TRBD1 (5 bases). Per the germline V gene, CDR1 is SNHLY and CDR2 is FYNNEI. The germline V and J ends were trimmed by 7 bases and 8 bases, with 12 bases remaining between them. The CDR3 is 13 amino acids. The CDR3 region is CASKGTGDSPLHF. The CDR3 DNA reads as TGTGCCAGCAAAGGGACGGGGGATTCACCCCTCCACTTT.

The chain joins TRBV4-2 to TRBJ2-7; D unclear. The CDR3 is 15 residues long. Germline assignment: CDR1 LGHNA and CDR2 YNFKEQ. Trimming took off 0 bases at V and 8 bases at J, with 17 bases between the two ends. CDR3 in DNA: TGTGCCAGCAGCCAAGAAGGAGACTCAACTACGAAGCAGTACTTC. Translating gives CASSQEGDSTTKQYF.

The V gene is TRBV5-1, the J gene TRBJ2-1, with TRBD2 matching 10 bases. The CDR3 runs 15 residues. V was clipped by 3 bases and J by 6 bases; unmatched bases: 6. Germline V gives CDR1 SGHRS, CDR2 YFSETQ. CDR3 nucleotide sequence: TGCGCCAGCAGCTCTAGCGGGAGCGGCCCCAATGAGCAGTTCTTC. This codes for CASSSSGSGPNEQFF.

This chain uses TRBV5-1 with TRBJ2-5, with 9 bases aligning to TRBD1. The CDR3 sequence is 16 residues long. Germline V lookup: CDR1 SGHRS, CDR2 YFSETQ. The V gene end was trimmed by 0 bases and the J gene end by 5 bases; junction bases not matched to a gene: 8. The CDR3 reads CASSLVGQGFGETQYF. CDR3 in DNA: TGCGCCAGCAGCTTGGTGGGACAGGGTTTTGGGGAGACCCAGTACTTC.

A few counts support this clone. V usage is TRBV29-1 and J usage is TRBJ1-1, with D possibly matching TRBD1 (5 bases). Germline CDR1 is SQVTM and CDR2 is ANQGSEA. V was shortened by 0 bases and J by 2 bases, with 10 bases between the two germline ends. The CDR3 runs to 14 residues. The CDR3 sequence is CSVEDLDINTEAFF. CDR3 in DNA: TGCAGCGTTGAAGATCTGGACATTAACACTGAAGCTTTCTTT. Combining the CDR3 with reference TRBV29-1 and TRBJ1-1 gives the whole variable domain SAVISQKPSRDICQRGTSLTIQCQVDSQVTMMFWYRQQPGQSLTLIATANQGSEATYESGFVIDKFPISRPNLTFSTLTVSNMSPEDSSIYLCSVEDLDINTEAFFGQGTRLTVV.

This clone has a handful of counts. The chain has TRBV19 and TRBJ2-3; maybe TRBD2 (6 bases). The germline gives CDR1 LNHDA, CDR2 SQIVND (reference sequence). The V end lost 5 bases, the J end lost 1 base, and 22 bases lay between the germline ends. This CDR3 has 18 residues. The CDR3 coding sequence is TGTGCCAGTAGTGCCGTCGACCTAGCGCCCGGGGGCACAGATACGCAGTATTTT. Translating it yields CASSAVDLAPGGTDTQYF. Filled out from reference TRBV19 and TRBJ2-3, the complete variable domain reads DGGITQSPKYLFRKEGQNVTLSCEQNLNHDAMYWYRQDPGQGLRLIYYSQIVNDFQKGDIAEGYSVSREKKESFPLTVTSAQKNPTAFYLCASSAVDLAPGGTDTQYFGPGTRLTVL.

As DNA, the CDR3 is TGTGCCAGCAGTTTAAAGTTCGCGGGCATGAACACTGAAGCTTTCTTT. This codes for CASSLKFAGMNTEAFF. The chain is built from TRBV27 and TRBJ1-1; the D is unclear. Trimming cost V 2 bases and J 0 bases, with 13 bases left between them. Germline V gives CDR1 MNHEY, CDR2 SMNVEV (reference sequence). The CDR3 length is 16 residues.

This chain joins TRBV10-1 and TRBJ1-6, with D maybe TRBD1 (6 bases). This CDR3 is 14 amino acids long. In germline, CDR1 is WNHNN, CDR2 SYGVQD (reference sequence). Trimming took 5 bases from V and 5 from J, leaving 10 bases between them. The CDR3 DNA reads TGCGCCAGCAGTATGGACAGTGATAATTCACCCCTCCACTTT. Translating it yields CASSMDSDNSPLHF.

This clone occurred a few times. The rearrangement joins TRBV27 to TRBJ1-2, with D perhaps TRBD1 (6 bases). Trimming removed 4 bases from V and 7 bases from J, with 13 bases in between. The CDR3 is 13 amino acids. The germline V gene encodes CDR1 MNHEY and CDR2 SMNVEV (reference sequence). The CDR3 sequence is CASSSQDRLGYTF. As DNA, the CDR3 is TGTGCCAGCAGTTCCCAGGACAGACTTGGCTACACCTTC.